This T cell receptor (beta chain) was identified in a study of tumour-infiltrating T cells in Burkitt lymphoma. At the level of the study: The Burkitt lymphoma cohort spanned all epidemiological subtypes. Repertoire clonality predicted overall and progression-free survival.

Generated by immunoSEQ multiplex PCR, the TCRdb table keeps only in-frame clones and is missing some. The top ten hold around 2.9% of the sample, which has 45,000 to 60,000 clones, around 29% seen once. Findings and limits, study-wide: Several public clonotypes recurred in numerous Burkitt lymphoma patients.

This clone came up a few times. The antigen is unknown. Trimming took off 8 bases at V and 5 bases at J, with 21 bases between the two ends. The germline gives CDR1 MNHEY, CDR2 SVGAGI. This CDR3 is built from 15 residues. V is TRBV6-5 and J is TRBJ1-2; D gene unclear. Sequencing was done on a sample of tumor tissue. The clonotype originates from a human donor with Burkitt lymphoma. The CDR3 coding sequence is TGTGCCAGCGCTTCGGGAACTTCAAAGGTGTATGGCTACACCTTC. Translating gives CASASGTSKVYGYTF.